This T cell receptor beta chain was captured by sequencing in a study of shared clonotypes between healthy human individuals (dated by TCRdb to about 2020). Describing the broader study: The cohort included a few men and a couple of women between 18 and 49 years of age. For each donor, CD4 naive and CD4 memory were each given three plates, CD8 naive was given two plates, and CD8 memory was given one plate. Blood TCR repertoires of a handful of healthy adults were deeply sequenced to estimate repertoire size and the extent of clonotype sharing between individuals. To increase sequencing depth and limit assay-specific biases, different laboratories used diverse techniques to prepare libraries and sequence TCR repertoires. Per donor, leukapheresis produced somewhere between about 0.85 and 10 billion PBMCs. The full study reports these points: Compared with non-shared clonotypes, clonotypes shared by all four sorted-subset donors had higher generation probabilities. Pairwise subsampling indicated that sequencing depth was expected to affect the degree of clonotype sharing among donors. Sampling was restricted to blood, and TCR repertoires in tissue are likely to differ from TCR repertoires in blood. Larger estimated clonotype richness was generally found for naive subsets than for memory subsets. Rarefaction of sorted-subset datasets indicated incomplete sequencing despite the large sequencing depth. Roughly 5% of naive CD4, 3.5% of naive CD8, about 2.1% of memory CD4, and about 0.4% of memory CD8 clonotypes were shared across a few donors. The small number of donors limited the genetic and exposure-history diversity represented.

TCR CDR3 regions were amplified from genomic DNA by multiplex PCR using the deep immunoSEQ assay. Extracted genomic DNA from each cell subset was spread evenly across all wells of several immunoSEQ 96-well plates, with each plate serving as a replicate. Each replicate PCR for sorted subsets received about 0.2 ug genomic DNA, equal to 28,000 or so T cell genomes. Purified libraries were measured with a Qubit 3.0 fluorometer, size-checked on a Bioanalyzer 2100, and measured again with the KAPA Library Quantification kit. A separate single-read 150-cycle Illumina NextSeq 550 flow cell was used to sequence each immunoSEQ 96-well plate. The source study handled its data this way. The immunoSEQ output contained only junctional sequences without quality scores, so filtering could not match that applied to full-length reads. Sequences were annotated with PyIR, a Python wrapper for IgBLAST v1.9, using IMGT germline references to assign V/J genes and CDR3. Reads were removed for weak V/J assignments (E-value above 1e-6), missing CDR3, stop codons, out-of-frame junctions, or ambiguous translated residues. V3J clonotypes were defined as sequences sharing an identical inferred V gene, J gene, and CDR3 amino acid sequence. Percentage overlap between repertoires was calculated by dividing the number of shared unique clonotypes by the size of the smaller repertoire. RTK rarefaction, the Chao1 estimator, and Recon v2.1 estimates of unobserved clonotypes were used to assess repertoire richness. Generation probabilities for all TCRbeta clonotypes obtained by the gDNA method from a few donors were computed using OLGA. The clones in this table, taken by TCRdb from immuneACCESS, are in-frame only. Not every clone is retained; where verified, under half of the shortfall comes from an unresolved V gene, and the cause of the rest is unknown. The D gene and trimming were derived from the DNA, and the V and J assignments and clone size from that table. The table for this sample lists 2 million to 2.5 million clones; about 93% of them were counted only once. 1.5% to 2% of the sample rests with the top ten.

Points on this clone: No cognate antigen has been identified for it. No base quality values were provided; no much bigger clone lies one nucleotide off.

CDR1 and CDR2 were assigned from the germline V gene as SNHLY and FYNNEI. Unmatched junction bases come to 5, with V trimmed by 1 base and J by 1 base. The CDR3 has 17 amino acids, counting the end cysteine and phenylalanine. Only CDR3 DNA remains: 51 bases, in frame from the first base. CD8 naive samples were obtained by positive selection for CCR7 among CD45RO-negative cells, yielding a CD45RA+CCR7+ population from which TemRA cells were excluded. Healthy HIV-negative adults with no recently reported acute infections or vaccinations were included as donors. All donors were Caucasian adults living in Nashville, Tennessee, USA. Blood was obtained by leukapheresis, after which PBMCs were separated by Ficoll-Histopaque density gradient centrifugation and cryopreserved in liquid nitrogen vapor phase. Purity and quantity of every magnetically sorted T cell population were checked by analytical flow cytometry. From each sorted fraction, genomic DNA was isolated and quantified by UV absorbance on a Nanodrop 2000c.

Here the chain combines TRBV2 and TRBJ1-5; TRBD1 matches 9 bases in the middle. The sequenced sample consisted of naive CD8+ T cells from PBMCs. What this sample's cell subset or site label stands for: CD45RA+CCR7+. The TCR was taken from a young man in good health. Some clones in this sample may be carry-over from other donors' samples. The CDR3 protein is CASSEVTGGRSNQPQHF. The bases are TGTGCCAGCAGTGAAGTCACAGGGGGCAGGAGCAATCAGCCCCAGCATTTT. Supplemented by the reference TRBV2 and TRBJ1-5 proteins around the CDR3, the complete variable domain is EPEVTQTPSHQVTQMGQEVILRCVPISNHLYFYWYRQILGQKVEFLVSFYNNEISEKSEIFDDQFSVERPDGSNFTLKIRSTKLEDSAMYFCASSEVTGGRSNQPQHFGDGTRLSIL.